The 12 T cell receptor beta chains below all came from one sample that was sequenced in a study of T cells after yellow fever vaccination. TCRdb re-called the 5' RACE reads through MiXCR, storing one row per CDR3 protein. The sample gives under 300,000 distinct CDR3 sequences, 6.9% of which show up once; approximately 0.84% is in the top ten. The source was CD4+ T cells sorted from PBMCs, collected 15 days after the yellow fever booster vaccination. The source of these receptors is a man younger than 45 who received the YFV17D yellow fever vaccine.

In this sample, this clonotype turned up a few times. V is TRBV12-3 or TRBV12-4 and J is TRBJ2-7, with a weak D call TRBD2 (6 bases). Trimming shortened V by 9 bases and J by 4 bases, and 10 bases separated the two germline ends. The CDR3 is 11 residues long. CDR3 DNA sequence: TGTGCCAGACCCGGGAGATACGAGCAGTACTTC. This translates into CARPGRYEQYF.

The rearrangement uses TRBV12-3 or TRBV12-4 and TRBJ2-1; D is ambiguous. The CDR3 runs to 13 residues. Trimming shortened V by 3 bases and J by 9 bases, and 12 bases separated the two germline ends. Written as DNA, the CDR3 is TGTGCCAGCAGTTTTCCCGAATCACCTGAGCAGTTCTTC. This codes for CASSFPESPEQFF.

The V call is TRBV5-6, the J call TRBJ2-3; D possibly corresponds to TRBD1 (6 bases). The length of the CDR3 is 16 residues. The V and J ends lost 5 bases and 0 bases respectively, with 16 bases between them. Germline values: CDR1 SGHDT, CDR2 YYEEEE. For the CDR3, the DNA is TGTGCCAGCAGTGACATGTGGGGGCGCAGCACAGATACGCAGTATTTT. Protein product: CASSDMWGRSTDTQYF.

This clonotype was counted once. The V gene is TRBV7-2, the J gene TRBJ2-4; D gene ambiguous. V shed 7 bases and J shed 8 bases, with 18 bases lying between them. The V gene's germline CDR1 is SGHTA and CDR2 FQGNSA. This CDR3 spans 14 amino acids. The CDR3 DNA is TGTGCCAGCACCCCCTGTTGGGGATCGGACATTCAGTACTTC. This encodes CASTPCWGSDIQYF.

This clonotype was seen more than once but under ten times. The chain uses TRBV19 and TRBJ2-1, with TRBD1 as a possible D gene (11 bases). The germline gives CDR1 LNHDA, CDR2 SQIVND (reference sequence). V was shortened by 7 bases and J by 9 bases, with 19 bases between the two germline ends. The CDR3 extends over 14 amino acids. The CDR3 is CASKTSGTGGEQFF. Written as DNA, the CDR3 is TGTGCCAGTAAAACTAGCGGGACAGGGGGTGAGCAGTTCTTC.

As concerns this clonotype: This may arise from a read error, as a much more abundant clone is one base away. This rearrangement joins TRBV7-7 to TRBJ2-5; 12 bases agree with TRBD2. In germline, CDR1 is SSHAT, CDR2 FNYEAQ (reference sequence). This CDR3 has 15 residues. The CDR3 sequence: CASSPRTSGEETQYF. Here the CDR3 DNA reads TGTGCTAGCAGCCCCCGGACTAGCGGGGAAGAGACCCAGTACTTC.

This clonotype has just a few counts. V and J are TRBV18 and TRBJ2-7; 8 positions match TRBD1. In germline, CDR1 is KGHSH, CDR2 LQKENI. Unmatched junction bases numbered 4, after V lost 3 bases and J lost 6 bases. The CDR3 runs to 13 residues. CDR3 amino acids: CASSPRGLGEQYF. The DNA of the CDR3 is TGTGCCAGCTCACCCAGGGGGCTGGGCGAGCAGTACTTC.

This clonotype came up a few times. V gene TRBV18 combines with J gene TRBJ1-2; D perhaps matches TRBD1 (6 bases). The CDR3 extends over 12 amino acids. Germline CDR1 is KGHSH and CDR2 is LQKENI. V was pared by 8 bases and J by 7 bases, with 14 bases between. The CDR3 nucleotides are TGTGCCAGCCTCGGGGGGGGCTCTGGCTACACCTTC. Protein sequence: CASLGGGSGYTF.

In DNA, the CDR3 is TGTGCCAGCAGTTTACCCAGCGGGAGGGCCCACGGCAATGAGCAGTTCTTC. Translating it yields CASSLPSGRAHGNEQFF. J is TRBJ2-1 and V is TRBV12-3 or TRBV12-4; 10 bases agree with TRBD2. The CDR3 runs to 17 residues. J gave up 6 bases and V 2 bases, and 10 bases lay outside the gene matches.

The rearrangement uses TRBV20-1 and TRBJ1-2, with TRBD1 as a possible D gene (5 bases). Germline values: CDR1 DFQATT, CDR2 SNEGSKA (reference sequence). The CDR3 covers 14 residues. Trimming pared 4 bases from V and 8 bases from J, leaving 20 bases between. The CDR3 loop reads CSAINLEGAGGYTF. In nucleotides, the CDR3 is TGCAGTGCTATCAACCTCGAAGGGGCGGGGGGCTACACCTTC.

This rearrangement joins TRBV5-1 to TRBJ2-1; TRBD1 agrees at 7 bases. V lost 2 bases, J lost 6 bases, and 5 bases stayed unmatched. The CDR3 is made up of 14 amino acids. Germline V gene sequence: CDR1 SGHRS, CDR2 YFSETQ. The CDR3 nucleotides are TGCGCCAGCAGCTTTAGGACAGGAGTCAATGAGCAGTTCTTC. Protein: CASSFRTGVNEQFF.

Note on this clonotype: At one end, the junction sequence differs from germline, possibly due to a read error. J is TRBJ2-1 and V is TRBV20-1; 7 positions match TRBD2. CDR3 length: 16 amino acids. The germline V gene encodes CDR1 DFQATT and CDR2 SNEGSKA (reference sequence). The CDR3 reads CCAPPLAVDVVDEQFF. CDR3 nucleotides: TGCTGTGCTCCCCCTCTAGCGGTGGACGTCGTGGATGAGCAGTTCTTC.